This T cell receptor (beta chain) was sequenced in a study of T cell responses to AZD1222 COVID-19 vaccine. Study results and caveats: Donors in the cohort were predominantly white British and more often female, and clonal diversity was possibly underestimated. Among AZD1222 vaccinees, only six were seropositive at baseline.

The protocol was immunoSEQ multiplex PCR, while the TCRdb copy is restricted to in-frame clones and leaves out a portion. The data show about 120,000 clones, 88% seen once. The CDR3 is made up of 14 amino acids. Germline-derived CDR1 and CDR2 are SGHRS and YFSETQ. The V segment lost 4 bases and the J segment 3 bases; nucleotides outside the gene matches: 4. In its sample, this clone was seen once. Its antigen is not known. J is TRBJ2-7 and V is TRBV5-1; 10 bases map to TRBD2. The sequenced sample was peripheral blood, obtained on day 0 of AZD1222 vaccination. The sequence was obtained from an adult in good health. Here the CDR3 reads CASSIASGSYEQYF. The CDR3 coding sequence is TGCGCCAGCAGCATAGCTAGCGGGAGCTACGAGCAGTACTTC.